Below, 9 T cell receptor beta chains from the same sample are listed, as sequenced in a study of OX40 agonist ivuxolimab in advanced cancers. Assay used: immunoSEQ multiplex PCR; TCRdb lists only in-frame clones, some missing. The table includes tens of thousands of clones, roughly 89% detected once. The specimen comprised CD4+ or CD8+ T cells sorted from blood, sampled in a trial of the OX40 agonist ivuxolimab. All receptors derive from an adult with an advanced solid tumor such as melanoma, head and neck, liver or kidney cancer.

The chain carries TRBV27 and TRBJ1-5, with D perhaps TRBD1 (6 bases). CDR3 length: 13 residues. Deletions cut 7 bases from V and 1 base from J, with 8 bases between. Germline values: CDR1 MNHEY, CDR2 SMNVEV (reference sequence). CDR3: CASKGGSNQPQHF. CDR3 coding DNA: TGTGCCAGCAAGGGGGGGAGCAATCAGCCCCAGCATTTT.

This clone showed up just a few times. The DNA for the CDR3 is TGTGCCTGGAGTGTAGGACGGAAGGAGACAAAGCTGTTTTTT. Its translation is CAWSVGRKETKLFF. J is TRBJ1-4 and V is TRBV30; D remains ambiguous. Germline V gives CDR1 GTSNPN, CDR2 SVGIG (reference sequence). V was clipped by 0 bases and J by 14 bases, with 19 bases between them. The CDR3 is 14 amino acids.

V usage is TRBV5-1 and J usage is TRBJ2-6; 9 positions match TRBD1. Per the germline V gene, CDR1 is SGHRS and CDR2 is YFSETQ. The CDR3 has 18 amino acids. The V and J ends lost 4 bases and 4 bases, in that order; junction bases with no gene match: 12. DNA for the CDR3: TGCGCCAGCAGCACGGGACAGGGTTCCTCCTTCGGGGCCAACGTCCTGACTTTC. Translated: CASSTGQGSSFGANVLTF. Combining the CDR3 with reference TRBV5-1 and TRBJ2-6 gives the whole variable domain KAGVTQTPRYLIKTRGQQVTLSCSPISGHRSVSWYQQTPGQGLQFLFEYFSETQRNKGNFPGRFSGRQFSNSRSEMNVSTLELGDSALYLCASSTGQGSSFGANVLTFGAGSRLTVL.

This chain joins TRBV4-1 and TRBJ2-7; D remains unclear. The CDR3 is made up of 14 amino acids. Trimming took off 2 bases at V and 0 bases at J, with 8 bases between the two ends. The V gene's germline CDR1 is MGHRA and CDR2 YSYEKL. Here the CDR3 reads CASSQTLVSYEQYF. The CDR3 coding sequence is TGCGCCAGCAGCCAAACGTTAGTCTCCTACGAGCAGTACTTC.

The J gene is TRBJ2-5, the V gene TRBV7-2, with 10 bases aligning to TRBD1. Trimming cost V 4 bases and J 4 bases; bases outside gene matches: 6. CDR3 length equals 15 residues. Germline V gene sequence: CDR1 SGHTA, CDR2 FQGNSA. The CDR3: CASSSGQGFGETQYF. The CDR3 DNA reads TGTGCCAGCAGCTCGGGACAGGGGTTCGGAGAGACCCAGTACTTC.

V usage is TRBV11-3 and J usage is TRBJ2-2; tentative D call: TRBD2 (6 bases). V shed 4 bases and J shed 9 bases, with 18 bases lying between them. Germline CDR1 is SGHNT and CDR2 is YENEEA. This CDR3 comprises 15 residues. The CDR3 here is CASSSDGSSSRELFF. The CDR3, as DNA: TGTGCCAGCAGCTCCGACGGGAGCTCATCTAGGGAGCTGTTTTTT.

This sequence joins TRBV6-1 and TRBJ1-2, with D hard to call. The CDR3 consists of 12 residues. CDR1 is MNHNS and CDR2 is SASEGT in the germline V gene. The V end lost 0 bases, the J end lost 9 bases, and 8 bases lay between the germline ends. The DNA of the CDR3 is TGTGCCAGCAGTGAAGCTGGAGGCCGCTACACCTTC. This translates into CASSEAGGRYTF.

This chain links TRBV10-3 with TRBJ2-7; maybe TRBD2 (6 bases). Trimming pared 4 bases from V and 5 bases from J, leaving 18 bases between. The CDR3 spans 15 residues. Germline CDR1 reads ENHRY; CDR2 reads SYGVKD. The CDR3 here is CAISGLWGEVDEQYF. DNA for the CDR3: TGTGCCATCAGTGGATTATGGGGGGAGGTAGACGAGCAGTACTTC.

The rearrangement joins TRBV7-9 to TRBJ2-2; 12 positions agree with TRBD2. The junction had 8 bases not matched to a gene; V was cut back by 1 base and J by 5 bases. Germline CDR1 reads SEHNR; CDR2 reads FQNEAQ (reference sequence). The length of the CDR3 is 18 residues. The CDR3 DNA follows: TGTGCCAGCAGCTTAGGACTAGCGGGGGCCAGGCGGACCGGGGAGCTGTTTTTT. It encodes CASSLGLAGARRTGELFF.